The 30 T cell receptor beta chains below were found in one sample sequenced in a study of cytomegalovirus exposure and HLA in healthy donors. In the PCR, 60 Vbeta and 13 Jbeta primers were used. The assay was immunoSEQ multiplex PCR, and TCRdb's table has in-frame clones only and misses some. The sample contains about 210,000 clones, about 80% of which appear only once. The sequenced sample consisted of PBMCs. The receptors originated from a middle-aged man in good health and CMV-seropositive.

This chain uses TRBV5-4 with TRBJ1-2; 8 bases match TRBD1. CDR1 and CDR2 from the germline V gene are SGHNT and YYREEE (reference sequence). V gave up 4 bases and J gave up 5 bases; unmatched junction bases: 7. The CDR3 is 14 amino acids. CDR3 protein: CASSEDRDLYGYTF. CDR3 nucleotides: TGTGCCAGCAGCGAGGACAGGGACCTATATGGCTACACCTTC.

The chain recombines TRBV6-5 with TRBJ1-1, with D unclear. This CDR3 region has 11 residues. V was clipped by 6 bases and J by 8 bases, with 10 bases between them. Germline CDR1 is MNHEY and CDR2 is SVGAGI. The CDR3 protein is CASSSTGEAFF. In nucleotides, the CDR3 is TGTGCCAGCAGCAGCACGGGGGAAGCTTTCTTT.

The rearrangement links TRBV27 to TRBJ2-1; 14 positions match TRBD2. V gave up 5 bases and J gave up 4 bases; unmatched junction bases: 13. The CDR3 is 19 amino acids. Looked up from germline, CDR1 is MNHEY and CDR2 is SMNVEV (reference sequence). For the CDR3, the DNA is TGTGCCAGCAGTCCAGACGGGACTAGCGGGAGTAACCATTACAATGAGCAGTTCTTC. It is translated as CASSPDGTSGSNHYNEQFF.

The CDR3 bases are TGTGCCAGCAGCGTAGAGGACAGGGGGTACGGGGAGCTGTTTTTT. Its translation: CASSVEDRGYGELFF. The chain links TRBV9 to TRBJ2-2; TRBD1 matches at 10 bases. This CDR3 spans 15 amino acids. CDR1 SGDLS and CDR2 YYNGEE come from the germline V gene. Trimming took 0 bases from V and 7 from J; bases not matched to a gene: 3.

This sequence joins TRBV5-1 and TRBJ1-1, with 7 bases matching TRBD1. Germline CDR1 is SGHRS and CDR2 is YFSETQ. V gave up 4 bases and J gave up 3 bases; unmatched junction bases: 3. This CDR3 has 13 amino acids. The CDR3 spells CASSRTGDTEAFF. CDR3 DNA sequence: TGCGCCAGCAGCAGAACAGGGGACACTGAAGCTTTCTTT. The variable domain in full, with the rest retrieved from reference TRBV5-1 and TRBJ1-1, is KAGVTQTPRYLIKTRGQQVTLSCSPISGHRSVSWYQQTPGQGLQFLFEYFSETQRNKGNFPGRFSGRQFSNSRSEMNVSTLELGDSALYLCASSRTGDTEAFFGQGTRLTVV.

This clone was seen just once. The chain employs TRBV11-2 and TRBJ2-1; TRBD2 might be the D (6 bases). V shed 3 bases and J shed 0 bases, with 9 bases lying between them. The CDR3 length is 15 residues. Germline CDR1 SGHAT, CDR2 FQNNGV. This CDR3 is CASSFSTSSYNEQFF. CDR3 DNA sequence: TGTGCCAGCAGCTTCTCGACTAGCTCCTACAATGAGCAGTTCTTC.

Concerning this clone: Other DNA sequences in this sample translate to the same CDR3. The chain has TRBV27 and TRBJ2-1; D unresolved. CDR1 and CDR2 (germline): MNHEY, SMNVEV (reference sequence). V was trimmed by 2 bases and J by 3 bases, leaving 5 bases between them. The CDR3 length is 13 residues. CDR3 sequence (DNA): TGTGCCAGCAGTTTAGGCAGCTACAATGAGCAGTTCTTC. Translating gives CASSLGSYNEQFF.

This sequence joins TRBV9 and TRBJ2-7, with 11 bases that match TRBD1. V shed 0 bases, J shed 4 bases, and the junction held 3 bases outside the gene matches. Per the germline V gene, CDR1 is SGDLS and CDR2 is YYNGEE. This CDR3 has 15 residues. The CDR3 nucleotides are TGTGCCAGCAGCGTAGCGGGACAGGGGGTATACGAGCAGTACTTC. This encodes CASSVAGQGVYEQYF.

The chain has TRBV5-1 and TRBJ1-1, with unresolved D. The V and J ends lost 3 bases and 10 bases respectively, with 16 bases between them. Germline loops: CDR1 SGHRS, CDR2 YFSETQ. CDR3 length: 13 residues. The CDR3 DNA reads TGCGCCAGCAGCTCTGGACTCCCGGACGGAGCTTTCTTT. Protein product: CASSSGLPDGAFF. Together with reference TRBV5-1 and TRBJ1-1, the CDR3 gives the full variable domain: KAGVTQTPRYLIKTRGQQVTLSCSPISGHRSVSWYQQTPGQGLQFLFEYFSETQRNKGNFPGRFSGRQFSNSRSEMNVSTLELGDSALYLCASSSGLPDGAFFGQGTRLTVV.

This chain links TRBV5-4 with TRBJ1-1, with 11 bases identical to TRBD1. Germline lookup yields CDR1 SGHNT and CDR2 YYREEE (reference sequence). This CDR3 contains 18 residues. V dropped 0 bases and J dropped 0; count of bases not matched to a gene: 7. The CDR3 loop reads CASSLAGQGGVMNTEAFF. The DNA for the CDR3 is TGTGCCAGCAGCTTGGCGGGACAGGGGGGGGTTATGAACACTGAAGCTTTCTTT.

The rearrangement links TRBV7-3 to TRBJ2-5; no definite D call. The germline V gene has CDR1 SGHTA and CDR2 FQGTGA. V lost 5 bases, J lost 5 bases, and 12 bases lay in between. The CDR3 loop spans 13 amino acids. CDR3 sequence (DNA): TGTGCCAGCAGCACCGCTGGGCGTGAGACCCAGTACTTC. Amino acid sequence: CASSTAGRETQYF.

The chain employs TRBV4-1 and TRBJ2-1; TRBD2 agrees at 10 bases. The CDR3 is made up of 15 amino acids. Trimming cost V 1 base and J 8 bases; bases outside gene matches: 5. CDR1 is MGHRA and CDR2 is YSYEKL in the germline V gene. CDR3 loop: CASSQVVAGGYEQFF. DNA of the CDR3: TGCGCCAGCAGCCAAGTTGTAGCGGGAGGTTATGAGCAGTTCTTC.

The CDR3 loop is CASFQRSPSSYNEQFF. CDR3 in DNA: TGTGCCAGCTTCCAGCGGAGCCCAAGCTCCTACAATGAGCAGTTCTTC. The rearrangement links TRBV27 to TRBJ2-1, with a possible D match to TRBD2 (5 bases). This CDR3 is built from 16 residues. Trimming pared 8 bases from V and 0 bases from J, leaving 17 bases between. Germline loops: CDR1 MNHEY, CDR2 SMNVEV (reference sequence).

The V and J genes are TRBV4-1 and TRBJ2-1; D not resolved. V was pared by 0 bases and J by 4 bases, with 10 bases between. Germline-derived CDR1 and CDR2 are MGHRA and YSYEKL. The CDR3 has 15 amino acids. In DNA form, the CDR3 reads TGCGCCAGCAGCCAAGATCAGTACCCGTACAATGAGCAGTTCTTC. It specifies CASSQDQYPYNEQFF.

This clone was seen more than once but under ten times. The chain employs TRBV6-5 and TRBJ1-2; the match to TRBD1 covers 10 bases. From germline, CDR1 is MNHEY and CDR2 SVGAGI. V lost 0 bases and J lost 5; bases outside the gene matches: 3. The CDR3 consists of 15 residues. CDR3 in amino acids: CASSYSPGQGYGYTF. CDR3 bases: TGTGCCAGCAGTTACTCCCCGGGACAGGGGTATGGCTACACCTTC.

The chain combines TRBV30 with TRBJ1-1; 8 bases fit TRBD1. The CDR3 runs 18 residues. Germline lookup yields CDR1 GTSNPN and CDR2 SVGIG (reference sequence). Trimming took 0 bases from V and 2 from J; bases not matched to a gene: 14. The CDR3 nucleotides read TGTGCCTGGAGTGTAGGTATTGGGTACGGACAGGGCAACACTGAAGCTTTCTTT. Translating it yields CAWSVGIGYGQGNTEAFF.

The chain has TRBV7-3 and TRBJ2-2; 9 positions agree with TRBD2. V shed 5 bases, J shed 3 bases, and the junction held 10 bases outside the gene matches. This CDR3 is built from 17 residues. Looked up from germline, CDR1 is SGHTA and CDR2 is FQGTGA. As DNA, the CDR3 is TGTGCCAGCAGCGGCCTGGAGCGGGAGGTCGACACCGGGGAGCTGTTTTTT. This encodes CASSGLEREVDTGELFF.

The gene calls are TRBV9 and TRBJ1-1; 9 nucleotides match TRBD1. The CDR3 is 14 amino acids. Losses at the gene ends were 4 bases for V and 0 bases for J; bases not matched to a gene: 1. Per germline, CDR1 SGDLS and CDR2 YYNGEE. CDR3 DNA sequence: TGTGCCAGCAGCCGGGACAGGGTGAACACTGAAGCTTTCTTT. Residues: CASSRDRVNTEAFF.

The CDR3 spells CATHTGGTGNTIYF. DNA for the CDR3: TGTGCCACCCACACGGGGGGAACTGGAAACACCATATATTTT. The J gene is TRBJ1-3, the V gene TRBV19; D might be TRBD1 (5 bases). This CDR3 has 14 amino acids. Germline values: CDR1 LNHDA, CDR2 SQIVND (reference sequence). V gave up 10 bases and J gave up 2 bases, with 15 bases separating them.

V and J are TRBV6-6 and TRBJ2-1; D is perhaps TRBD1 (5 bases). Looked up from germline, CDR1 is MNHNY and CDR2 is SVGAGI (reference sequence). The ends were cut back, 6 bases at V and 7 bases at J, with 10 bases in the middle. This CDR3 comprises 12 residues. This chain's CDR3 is CASSQGWNEQFF. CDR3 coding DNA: TGTGCCAGCAGCCAGGGTTGGAATGAGCAGTTCTTC.

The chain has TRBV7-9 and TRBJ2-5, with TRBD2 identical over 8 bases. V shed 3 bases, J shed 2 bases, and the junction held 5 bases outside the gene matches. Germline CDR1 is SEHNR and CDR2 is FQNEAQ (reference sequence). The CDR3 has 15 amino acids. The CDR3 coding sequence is TGTGCCAGCAGCTTGGGTAGCGGGGTACAAGAGACCCAGTACTTC. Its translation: CASSLGSGVQETQYF.

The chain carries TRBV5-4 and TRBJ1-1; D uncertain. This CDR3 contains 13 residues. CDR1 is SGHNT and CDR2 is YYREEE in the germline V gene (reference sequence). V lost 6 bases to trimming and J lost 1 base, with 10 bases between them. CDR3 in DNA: TGTGCCAGCAAGGAGGGAGAGAACACTGAAGCTTTCTTT. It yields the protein CASKEGENTEAFF.

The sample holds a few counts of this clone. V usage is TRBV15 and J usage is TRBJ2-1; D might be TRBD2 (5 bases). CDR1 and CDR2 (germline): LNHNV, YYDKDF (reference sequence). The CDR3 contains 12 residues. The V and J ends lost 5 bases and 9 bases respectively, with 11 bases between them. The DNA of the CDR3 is TGTGCCACCAGCTTCACTGGACTTGAGCAGTTCTTC. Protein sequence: CATSFTGLEQFF.

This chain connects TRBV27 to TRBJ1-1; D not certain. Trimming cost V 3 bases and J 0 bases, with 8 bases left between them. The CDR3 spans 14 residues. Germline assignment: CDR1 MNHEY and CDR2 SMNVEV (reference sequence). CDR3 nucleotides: TGTGCCAGCAGTTTCGATGGCCTGAACACTGAAGCTTTCTTT. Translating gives CASSFDGLNTEAFF.

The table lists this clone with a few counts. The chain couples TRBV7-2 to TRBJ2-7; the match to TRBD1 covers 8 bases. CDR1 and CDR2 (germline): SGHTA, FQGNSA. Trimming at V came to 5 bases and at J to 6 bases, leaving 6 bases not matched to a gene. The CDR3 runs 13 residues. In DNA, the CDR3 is TGTGCCAGCAGCATCAGGGGGCGCGCCGAGCAGTACTTC. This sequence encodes CASSIRGRAEQYF. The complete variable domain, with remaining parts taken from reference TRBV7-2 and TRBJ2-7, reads GAGVSQSPSNKVTEKGKDVELRCDPISGHTALYWYRQSLGQGLEFLIYFQGNSAPDKSGLPSDRFSAERTGGSVSTLTIQRTQQEDSAVYLCASSIRGRAEQYFGPGTRLTVT.

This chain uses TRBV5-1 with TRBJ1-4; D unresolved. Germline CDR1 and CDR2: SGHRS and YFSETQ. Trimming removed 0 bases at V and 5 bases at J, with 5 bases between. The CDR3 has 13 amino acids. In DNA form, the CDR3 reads TGCGCCAGCAGCTTGGCCCCGAATGAAAAACTGTTTTTT. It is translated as CASSLAPNEKLFF.

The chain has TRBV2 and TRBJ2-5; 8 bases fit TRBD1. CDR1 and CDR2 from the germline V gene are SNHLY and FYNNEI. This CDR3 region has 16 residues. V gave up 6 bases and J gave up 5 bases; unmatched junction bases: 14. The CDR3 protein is CASRGSGTGAGETQYF. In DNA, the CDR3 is TGTGCCAGCAGGGGATCCGGGACAGGAGCAGGGGAGACCCAGTACTTC.

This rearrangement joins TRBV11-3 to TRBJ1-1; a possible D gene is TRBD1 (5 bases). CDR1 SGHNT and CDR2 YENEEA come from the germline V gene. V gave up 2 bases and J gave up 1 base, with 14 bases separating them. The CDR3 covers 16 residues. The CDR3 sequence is CASSLRGGAGNTEAFF. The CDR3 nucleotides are TGTGCCAGCAGCTTACGAGGAGGGGCCGGGAACACTGAAGCTTTCTTT.

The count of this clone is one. DNA for the CDR3: TGTGCCAGCAGCCCGGACTCGGTCACCGGGGAGCTGTTTTTT. Encoded protein: CASSPDSVTGELFF. The V and J genes are TRBV7-9 and TRBJ2-2; maybe TRBD2 (5 bases). V was clipped by 5 bases and J by 4 bases, with 11 bases between them. CDR3 length: 14 residues. Germline V gene lookup returns CDR1 SEHNR and CDR2 FQNEAQ (reference sequence).

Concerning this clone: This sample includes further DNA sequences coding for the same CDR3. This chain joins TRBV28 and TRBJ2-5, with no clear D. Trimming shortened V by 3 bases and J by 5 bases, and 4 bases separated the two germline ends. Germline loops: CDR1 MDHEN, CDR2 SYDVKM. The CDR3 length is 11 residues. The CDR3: CASSFRETQYF. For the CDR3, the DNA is TGTGCCAGCAGTTTCCGGGAGACCCAGTACTTC.